This TCR beta chain came from a study of T cell responses to AZD1222 COVID-19 vaccine. Generated by immunoSEQ multiplex PCR, the TCRdb table keeps only in-frame clones and is missing some. The sample carries 70,000 to 90,000 clones, roughly nine tenths recorded once. Regarding the study as a whole: Nearly half of the spike-specific TCRs reportedly recognize variant regions that carry no mutations. At baseline, just 5 or 6 AZD1222 recipients tested seropositive.

As for this clone: No antigen is known for it.

This CDR3 has 15 amino acids. Trimming took 0 bases from V and 7 from J; bases not matched to a gene: 3. CDR1 and CDR2 (germline): SGHRS, YFSETQ. The sequence derives from an adult in good health. This material consisted of peripheral blood, taken on day 0 of AZD1222 vaccination. This rearrangement joins TRBV5-1 to TRBJ1-6; 8 nucleotides agree with TRBD1. CDR3 sequence reads: CASSLATGDNSPLHF. For the CDR3, the DNA is TGCGCCAGCAGCTTGGCGACAGGGGACAATTCACCCCTCCACTTT.